This TCR beta chain was identified in a study of T cell repertoires in cytomegalovirus infection. Overall study: Both a matching HLA type and CMV infection were indicated by public TCR beta signatures. Whole-study findings and limits: Carriage of CMV together with the relevant HLA was identifiable through cumulative public TCR beta family frequency.

TCRdb independently ran MiXCR on the reads; one entry per CDR3 protein. This table has 630,000 or so distinct CDR3 sequences, 20% to 30% appearing once. This clonotype has at least ten counts. Its antigen remains unknown. Trimming pared 6 bases from V and 4 bases from J, leaving 9 bases between. Per germline, CDR1 MNHEY and CDR2 SVGAGI. The CDR3 contains 13 residues. The J gene is TRBJ2-2, the V gene TRBV6-5; possibly TRBD1 for D (5 bases). This clonotype was sampled from a human donor in good health (CMV status not recorded). Some clones in this sample may be carry-over from other donors' samples. Sequencing was carried out using CD8+ T cells from PBMCs. CDR3 coding DNA: TGTGCCAGCAGGGAAAGGGGCACCGGGGAGCTGTTTTTT. This gives the protein CASRERGTGELFF.